What follows describes a single T cell receptor beta chain. This CDR3 spans 13 amino acids. CDR1 and CDR2 from the germline V gene are MDHEN and SYDVKM. V lost 4 bases, J lost 2 bases, and 7 bases lay in between. Profiled with immunoSEQ multiplex PCR; TCRdb holds only in-frame clones, not every one. This table has about 90,000 clones, about 75% appearing once. This sample is drawn from a study of blood T cell repertoires in COVID-19. Material: peripheral blood. The source of this sequence is a woman older than 75 with acute or convalescent COVID-19. J is TRBJ2-3 and V is TRBV28; D not resolved. Written as DNA, the CDR3 is TGTGCCAGCAGTTACAGTTACACAGATACGCAGTATTTT. Translation gives CASSYSYTDTQYF.